The sequence of this T cell receptor beta chain was determined in a study of blood T cell repertoires in COVID-19. The method was immunoSEQ multiplex PCR; TCRdb's version includes in-frame clones alone and lacks a portion of them. This table holds roughly 120,000 clones, about 82% found once. J lost 7 bases, V lost 4 bases, and 3 bases had no gene match. There are 13 residues in the CDR3. CDR1 and CDR2 (germline): SGHDN, FVKESK. The source is a human donor in a cohort sampled during active COVID-19. Sequencing input: peripheral blood. This chain connects TRBV14 to TRBJ1-2, with TRBD1 matching 10 bases. The CDR3 nucleotides are TGTGCCAGCAGCCCCCGGGACAGGGGTGGCTACACCTTC. This encodes CASSPRDRGGYTF.